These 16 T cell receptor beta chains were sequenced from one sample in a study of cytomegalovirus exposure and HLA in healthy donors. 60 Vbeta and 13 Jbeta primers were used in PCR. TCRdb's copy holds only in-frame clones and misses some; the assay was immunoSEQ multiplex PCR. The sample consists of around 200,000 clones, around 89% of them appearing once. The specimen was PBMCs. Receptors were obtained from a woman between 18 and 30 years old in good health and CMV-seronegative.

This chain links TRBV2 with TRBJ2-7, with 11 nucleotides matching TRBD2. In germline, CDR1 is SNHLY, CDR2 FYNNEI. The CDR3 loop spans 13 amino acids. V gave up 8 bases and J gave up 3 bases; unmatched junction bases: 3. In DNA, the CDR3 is TGTGCCAGCGCGGGACTAGCGGACTACGAGCAGTACTTC. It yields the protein CASAGLADYEQYF.

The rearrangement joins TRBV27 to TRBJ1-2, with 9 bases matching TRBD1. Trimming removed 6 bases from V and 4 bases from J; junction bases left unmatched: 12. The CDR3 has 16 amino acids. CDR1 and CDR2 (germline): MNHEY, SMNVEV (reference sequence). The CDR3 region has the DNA TGTGCCAGCAGGACCGACCAGACAGGGGGACTCTATGGCTACACCTTC. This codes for CASRTDQTGGLYGYTF.

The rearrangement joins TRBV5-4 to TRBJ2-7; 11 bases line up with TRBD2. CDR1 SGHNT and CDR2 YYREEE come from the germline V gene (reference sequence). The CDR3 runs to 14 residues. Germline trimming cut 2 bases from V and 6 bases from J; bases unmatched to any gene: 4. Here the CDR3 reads CASSFLAGGGEQYF. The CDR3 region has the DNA TGTGCCAGCAGCTTTCTAGCGGGGGGAGGCGAGCAGTACTTC.

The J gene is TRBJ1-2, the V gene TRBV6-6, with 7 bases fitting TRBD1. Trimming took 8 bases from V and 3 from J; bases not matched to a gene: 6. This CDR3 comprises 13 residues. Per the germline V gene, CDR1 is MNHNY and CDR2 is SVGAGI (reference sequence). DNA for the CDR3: TGTGCCAGCGCATACAGGGGCGACTATGGCTACACCTTC. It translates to CASAYRGDYGYTF.

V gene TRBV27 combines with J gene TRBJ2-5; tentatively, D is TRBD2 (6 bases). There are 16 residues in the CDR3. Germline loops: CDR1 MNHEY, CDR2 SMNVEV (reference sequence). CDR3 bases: TGTGCTTCAAAGGGTCCCTTGACTGGAGGGGAGGAGACCCAGTACTTC. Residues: CASKGPLTGGEETQYF.

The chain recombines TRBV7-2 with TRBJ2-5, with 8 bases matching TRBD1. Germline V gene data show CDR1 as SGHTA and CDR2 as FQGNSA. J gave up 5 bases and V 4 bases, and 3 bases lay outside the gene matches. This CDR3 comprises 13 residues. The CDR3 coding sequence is TGTGCCAGCAGCTCGCAGGGGGCCGAGACCCAGTACTTC. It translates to CASSSQGAETQYF. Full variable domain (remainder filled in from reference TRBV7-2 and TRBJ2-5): GAGVSQSPSNKVTEKGKDVELRCDPISGHTALYWYRQSLGQGLEFLIYFQGNSAPDKSGLPSDRFSAERTGGSVSTLTIQRTQQEDSAVYLCASSSQGAETQYFGPGTRLLVL.

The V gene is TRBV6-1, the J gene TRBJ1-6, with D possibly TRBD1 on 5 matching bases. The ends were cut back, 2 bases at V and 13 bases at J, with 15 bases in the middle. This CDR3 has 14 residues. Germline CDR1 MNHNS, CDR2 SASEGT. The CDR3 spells CASSELVGAVPLHF. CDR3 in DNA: TGTGCCAGCAGTGAACTTGTAGGGGCGGTCCCCCTCCACTTT.

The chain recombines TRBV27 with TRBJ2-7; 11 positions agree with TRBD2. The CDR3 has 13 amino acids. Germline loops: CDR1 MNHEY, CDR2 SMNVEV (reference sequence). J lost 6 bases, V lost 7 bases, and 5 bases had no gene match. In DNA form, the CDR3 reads TGTGCCAGCAAACGGACTAGCGGGCCCGAGCAGTACTTC. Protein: CASKRTSGPEQYF.

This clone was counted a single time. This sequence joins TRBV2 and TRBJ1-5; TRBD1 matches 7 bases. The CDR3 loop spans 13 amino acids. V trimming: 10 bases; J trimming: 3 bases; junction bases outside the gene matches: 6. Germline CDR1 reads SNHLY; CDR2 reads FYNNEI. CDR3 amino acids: CAIRQGDNQPQHF. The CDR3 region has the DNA TGTGCCATACGACAGGGTGACAATCAGCCCCAGCATTTT.

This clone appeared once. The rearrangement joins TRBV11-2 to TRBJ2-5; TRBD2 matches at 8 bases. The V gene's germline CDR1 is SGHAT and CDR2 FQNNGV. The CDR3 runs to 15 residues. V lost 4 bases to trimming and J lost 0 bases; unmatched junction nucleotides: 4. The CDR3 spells CASSSLLADQETQYF. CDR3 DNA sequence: TGTGCCAGCAGCTCCCTACTAGCGGACCAAGAGACCCAGTACTTC.

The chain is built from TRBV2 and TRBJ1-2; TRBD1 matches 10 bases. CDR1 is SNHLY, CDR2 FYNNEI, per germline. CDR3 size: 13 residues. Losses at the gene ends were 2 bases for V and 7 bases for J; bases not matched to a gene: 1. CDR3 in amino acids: CASSERDRGGYTF. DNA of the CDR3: TGTGCCAGCAGTGAAAGGGACAGGGGTGGCTACACCTTC.

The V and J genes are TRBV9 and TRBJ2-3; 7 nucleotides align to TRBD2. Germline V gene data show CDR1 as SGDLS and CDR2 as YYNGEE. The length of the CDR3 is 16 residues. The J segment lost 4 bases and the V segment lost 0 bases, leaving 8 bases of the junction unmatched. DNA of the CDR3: TGTGCCAGCAGCGTAGACGGCGGGAGTCTCCCAGATACGCAGTATTTT. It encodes CASSVDGGSLPDTQYF.

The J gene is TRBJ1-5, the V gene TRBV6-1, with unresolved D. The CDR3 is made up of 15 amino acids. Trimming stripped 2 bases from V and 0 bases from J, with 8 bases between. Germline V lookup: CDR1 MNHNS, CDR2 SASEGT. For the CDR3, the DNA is TGTGCCAGCAGTGAACTAGCGGGTAGCAATCAGCCCCAGCATTTT. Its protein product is CASSELAGSNQPQHF.

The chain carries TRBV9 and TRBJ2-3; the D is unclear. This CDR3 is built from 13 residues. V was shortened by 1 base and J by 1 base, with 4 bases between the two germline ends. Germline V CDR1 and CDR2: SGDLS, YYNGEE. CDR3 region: CASSVFGTDTQYF. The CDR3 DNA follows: TGTGCCAGCAGCGTATTCGGCACAGATACGCAGTATTTT.

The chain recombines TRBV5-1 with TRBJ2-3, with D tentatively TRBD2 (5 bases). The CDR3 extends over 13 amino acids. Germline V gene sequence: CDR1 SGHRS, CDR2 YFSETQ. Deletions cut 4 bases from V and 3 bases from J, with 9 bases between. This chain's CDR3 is CASSLLATDTQYF. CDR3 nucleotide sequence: TGCGCCAGCAGCCTGCTAGCTACAGATACGCAGTATTTT.

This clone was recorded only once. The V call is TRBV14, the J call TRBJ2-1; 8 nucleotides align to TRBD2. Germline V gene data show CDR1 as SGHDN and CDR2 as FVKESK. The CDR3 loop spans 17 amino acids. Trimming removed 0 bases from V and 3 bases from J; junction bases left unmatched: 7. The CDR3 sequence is CASSQDIRGGYYNEQFF. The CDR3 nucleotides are TGTGCCAGCAGCCAAGATATTCGGGGGGGCTACTACAATGAGCAGTTCTTC.